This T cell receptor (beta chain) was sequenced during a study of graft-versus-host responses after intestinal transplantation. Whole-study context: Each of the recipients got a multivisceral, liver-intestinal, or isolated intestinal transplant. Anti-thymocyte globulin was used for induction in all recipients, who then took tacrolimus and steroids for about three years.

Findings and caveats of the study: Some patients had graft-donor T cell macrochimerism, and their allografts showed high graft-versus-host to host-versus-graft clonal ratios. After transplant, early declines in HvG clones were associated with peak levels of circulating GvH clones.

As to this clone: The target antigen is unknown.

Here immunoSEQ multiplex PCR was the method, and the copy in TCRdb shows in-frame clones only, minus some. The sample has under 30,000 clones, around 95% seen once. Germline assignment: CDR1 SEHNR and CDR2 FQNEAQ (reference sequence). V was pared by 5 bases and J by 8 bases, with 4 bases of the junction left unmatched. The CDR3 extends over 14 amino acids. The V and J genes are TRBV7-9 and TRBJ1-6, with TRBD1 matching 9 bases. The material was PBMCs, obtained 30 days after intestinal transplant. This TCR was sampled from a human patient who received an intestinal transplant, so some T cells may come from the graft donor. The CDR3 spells CASSNWTGDSPLHF. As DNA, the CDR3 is TGTGCCAGCAGCAACTGGACAGGGGATTCACCCCTCCACTTT.